This TCR beta chain was observed in a study of blood T cell repertoires in COVID-19. Authors' methods: Reference gene primer amplification in the assay estimated nucleated cell counts. The assay was immunoSEQ multiplex PCR, and TCRdb's table has in-frame clones only and misses some. V and J calls and clone size are given by that table; D and trimming were obtained from the DNA. The table has roughly 110,000 clones, 70% to 75% seen once; the top ten hold approximately 0.9%. The CDR3 has 14 residues. V lost 0 bases, J lost 6 bases, and 4 bases stayed unmatched. Germline assignment: CDR1 MGHRA and CDR2 YSYEKL.

The V call is TRBV4-1, the J call TRBJ1-2; 7 bases fit TRBD1. The sequenced sample was peripheral blood. This clonotype was obtained from a human donor with acute or convalescent COVID-19. The donor label of this sample is uncertain. CDR3 coding DNA: TGCGCCAGCAGCCAAGATTCCAGGGGGGATGGCTACACCTTC. Protein sequence: CASSQDSRGDGYTF.